This TCR beta chain was captured by sequencing in a study of T cells in Graves' hyperthyroidism and ophthalmopathy. Findings of the study overall: A model of 13 V-J features distinguished ophthalmopathy from stable hyperthyroidism. Appearing also in blood were most of the thyroid clonotypes expanded above 0.001.

Graves' hyperthyroidism showing no ophthalmopathy progression within 18 months was considered stable. Thyroid ultrasound and orbital computed tomography, with clinical symptoms and serum thyroxine and TRAb, informed diagnoses. This clonotype appeared many times. Its antigen remains unknown. Germline V gene lookup returns CDR1 KGHSH and CDR2 LQKENI. Trimming took 3 bases from V and 7 from J; bases not matched to a gene: 5. There are 14 residues in the CDR3. What was amplified from RNA transcripts were TCR beta CDR3 regions. The HTBI set primed first-round TCR CDR3 RT-PCR. TCRdb re-called the multiplex PCR reads through MiXCR, storing one row per CDR3 protein. The sample consists of approximately 590,000 distinct CDR3 sequences, approximately 14% of them appearing once.

This receptor was taken from a woman aged 30 to 39 with Graves' hyperthyroidism. The genes are TRBV18 and TRBJ1-4, with 7 bases fitting TRBD1. The sequencing input was blood. CDR3 coding DNA: TGTGCCAGCTCACCTGACAGGGTAGTTGAAAAACTGTTTTTT. It is translated as CASSPDRVVEKLFF. Supplemented by reference TRBV18 and TRBJ1-4, the full variable domain reads NAGVMQNPRHLVRRRGQEARLRCSPMKGHSHVYWYRQLPEEGLKFMVYLQKENIIDESGMPKERFSAEFPKEGPSILRIQQVVRGDSAAYFCASSPDRVVEKLFFGSGTQLSVL.